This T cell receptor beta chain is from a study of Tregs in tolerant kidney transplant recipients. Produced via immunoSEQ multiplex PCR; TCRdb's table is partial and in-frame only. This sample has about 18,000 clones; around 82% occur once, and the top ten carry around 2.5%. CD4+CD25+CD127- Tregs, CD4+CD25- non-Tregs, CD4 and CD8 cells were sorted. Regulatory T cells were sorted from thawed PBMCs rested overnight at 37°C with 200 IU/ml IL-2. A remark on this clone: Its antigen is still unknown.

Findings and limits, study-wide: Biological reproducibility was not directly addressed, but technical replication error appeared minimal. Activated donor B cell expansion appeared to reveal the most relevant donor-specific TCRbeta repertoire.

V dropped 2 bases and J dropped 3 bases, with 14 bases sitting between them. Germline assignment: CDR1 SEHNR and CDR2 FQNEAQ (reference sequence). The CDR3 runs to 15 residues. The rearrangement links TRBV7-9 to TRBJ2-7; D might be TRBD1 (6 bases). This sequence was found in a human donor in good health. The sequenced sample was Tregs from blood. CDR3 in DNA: TGTGCCAGCAGCTTACAAGGGGGAAGTCGCTACGAGCAGTACTTC. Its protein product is CASSLQGGSRYEQYF.